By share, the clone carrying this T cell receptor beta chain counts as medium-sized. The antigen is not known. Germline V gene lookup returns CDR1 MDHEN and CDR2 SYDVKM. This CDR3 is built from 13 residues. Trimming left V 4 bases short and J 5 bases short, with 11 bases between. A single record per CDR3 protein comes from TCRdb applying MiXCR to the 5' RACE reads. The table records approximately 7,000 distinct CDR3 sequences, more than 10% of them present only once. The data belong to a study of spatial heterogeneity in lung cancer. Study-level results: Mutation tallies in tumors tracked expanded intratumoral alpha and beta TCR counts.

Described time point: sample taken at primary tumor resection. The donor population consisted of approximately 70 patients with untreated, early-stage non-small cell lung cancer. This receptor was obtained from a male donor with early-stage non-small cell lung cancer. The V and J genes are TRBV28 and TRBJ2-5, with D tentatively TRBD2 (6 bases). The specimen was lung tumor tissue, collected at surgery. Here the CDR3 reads CASSSGLGETQYF. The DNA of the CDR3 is TGTGCCAGCAGTTCGGGACTGGGGGAGACCCAGTACTTC.